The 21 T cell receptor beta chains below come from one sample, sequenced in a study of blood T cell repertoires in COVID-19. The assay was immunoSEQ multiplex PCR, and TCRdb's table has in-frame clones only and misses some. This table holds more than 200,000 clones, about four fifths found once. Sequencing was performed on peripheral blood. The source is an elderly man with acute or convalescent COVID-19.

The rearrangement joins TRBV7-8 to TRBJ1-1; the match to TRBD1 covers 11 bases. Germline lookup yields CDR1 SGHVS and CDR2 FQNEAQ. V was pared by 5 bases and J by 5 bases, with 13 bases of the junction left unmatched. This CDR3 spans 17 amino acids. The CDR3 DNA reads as TGTGCCAGCAGCCCCGGACAGGGGGCGCTTAGTCGTACTGAAGCTTTCTTT. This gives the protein CASSPGQGALSRTEAFF.

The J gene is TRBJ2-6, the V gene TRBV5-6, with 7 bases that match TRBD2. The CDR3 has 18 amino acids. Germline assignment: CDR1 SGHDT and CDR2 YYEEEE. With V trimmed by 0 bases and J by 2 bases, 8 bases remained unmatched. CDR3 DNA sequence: TGTGCCAGCAGCTTGGGTGGGACTAAGTCGACTGGGGCCAACGTCCTGACTTTC. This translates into CASSLGGTKSTGANVLTF.

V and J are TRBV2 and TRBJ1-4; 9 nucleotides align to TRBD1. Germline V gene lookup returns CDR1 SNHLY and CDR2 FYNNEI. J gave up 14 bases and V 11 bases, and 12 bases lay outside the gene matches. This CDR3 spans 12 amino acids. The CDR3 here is CAAGTGPTGLFF. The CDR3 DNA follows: TGTGCCGCCGGGACAGGGCCCACGGGCCTGTTTTTT. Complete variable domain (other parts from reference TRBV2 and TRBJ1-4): EPEVTQTPSHQVTQMGQEVILRCVPISNHLYFYWYRQILGQKVEFLVSFYNNEISEKSEIFDDQFSVERPDGSNFTLKIRSTKLEDSAMYFCAAGTGPTGLFFGSGTQLSVL.

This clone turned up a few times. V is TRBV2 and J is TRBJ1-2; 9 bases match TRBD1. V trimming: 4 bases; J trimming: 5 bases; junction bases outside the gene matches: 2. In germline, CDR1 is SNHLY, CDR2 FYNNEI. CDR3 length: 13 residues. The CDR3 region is CASSGQGGYGYTF. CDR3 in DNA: TGTGCCAGCAGTGGACAGGGGGGGTATGGCTACACCTTC.

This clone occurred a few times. In DNA form, the CDR3 reads TGTGCCAGCAGTACTCGACGGGGGACCTTCTACGAGCAGTACTTC. Translating it yields CASSTRRGTFYEQYF. The chain uses TRBV28 and TRBJ2-7, with TRBD2 as a possible D gene (6 bases). CDR1 and CDR2 (germline): MDHEN, SYDVKM. This CDR3 is 15 amino acids long. Trimming left V 5 bases short and J 3 bases short, with 17 bases between.

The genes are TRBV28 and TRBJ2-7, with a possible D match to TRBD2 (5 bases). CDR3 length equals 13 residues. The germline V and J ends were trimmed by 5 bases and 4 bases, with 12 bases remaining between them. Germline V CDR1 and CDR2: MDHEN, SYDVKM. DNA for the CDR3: TGTGCCAGCAGTCCTTCGGGGAATTACGAGCAGTACTTC. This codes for CASSPSGNYEQYF.

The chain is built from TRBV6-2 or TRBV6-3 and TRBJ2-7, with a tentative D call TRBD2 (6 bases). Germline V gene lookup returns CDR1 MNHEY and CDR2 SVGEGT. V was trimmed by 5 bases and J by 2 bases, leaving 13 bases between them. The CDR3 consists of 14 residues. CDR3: CASSRTMRTYEQYF. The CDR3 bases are TGTGCCAGCAGTCGGACTATGAGGACCTACGAGCAGTACTTC.

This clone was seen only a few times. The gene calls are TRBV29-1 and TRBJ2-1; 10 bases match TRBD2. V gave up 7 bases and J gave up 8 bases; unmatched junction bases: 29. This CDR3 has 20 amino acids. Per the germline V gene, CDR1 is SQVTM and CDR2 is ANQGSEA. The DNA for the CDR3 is TGCAGCGCCCATAGGTGGTCTCTGGGGACTAGCGAAGGGGCTGGCGATGAGCAGTTCTTC. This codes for CSAHRWSLGTSEGAGDEQFF.

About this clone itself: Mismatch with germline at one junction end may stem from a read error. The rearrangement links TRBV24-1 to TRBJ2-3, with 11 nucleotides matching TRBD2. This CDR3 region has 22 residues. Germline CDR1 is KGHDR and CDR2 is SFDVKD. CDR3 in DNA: TGTGCCGCCAGTGACCCAACAGGGGAGAAAAGACTAGCGGGAAAGCCCACAGATACGCAGTATTTT. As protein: CAASDPTGEKRLAGKPTDTQYF.

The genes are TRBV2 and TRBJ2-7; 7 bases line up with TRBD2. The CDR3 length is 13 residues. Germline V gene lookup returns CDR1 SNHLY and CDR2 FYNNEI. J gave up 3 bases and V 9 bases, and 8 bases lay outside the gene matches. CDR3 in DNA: TGTGCCAGTGCTAGCGGACCTATCTACGAGCAGTACTTC. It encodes CASASGPIYEQYF.

The CDR3 sequence is CASSPQRGFGTEAFF. CDR3 bases: TGTGCCAGCAGTCCACAAAGGGGGTTCGGCACTGAAGCTTTCTTT. V and J are TRBV28 and TRBJ1-1; D perhaps matches TRBD1 (6 bases). The germline CDR1 and CDR2 sequences are MDHEN and SYDVKM. Deletions cut 5 bases from V and 4 bases from J, with 17 bases between. This CDR3 has 15 residues.

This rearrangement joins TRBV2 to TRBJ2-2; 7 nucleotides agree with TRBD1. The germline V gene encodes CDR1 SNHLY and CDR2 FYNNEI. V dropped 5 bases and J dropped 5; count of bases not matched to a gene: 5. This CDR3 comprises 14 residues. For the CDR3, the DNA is TGTGCCAGCAGTCGAACAGGGGATACCGGGGAGCTGTTTTTT. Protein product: CASSRTGDTGELFF.

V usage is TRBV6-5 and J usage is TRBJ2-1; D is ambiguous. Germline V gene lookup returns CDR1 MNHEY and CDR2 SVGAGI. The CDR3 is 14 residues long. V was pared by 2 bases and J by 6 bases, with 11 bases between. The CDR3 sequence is CASSYRRLVNEQFF. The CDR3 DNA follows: TGTGCCAGCAGTTACCGGCGGCTCGTCAATGAGCAGTTCTTC.

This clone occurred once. The CDR3 DNA reads TGTGCCATGACTAGGGGTGGGAATTCACCCCTCCACTTT. Translating it yields CAMTRGGNSPLHF. The genes are TRBV10-3 and TRBJ1-6; possible D gene TRBD1, 5 bases. Trimming pared 9 bases from V and 7 bases from J, leaving 13 bases between. CDR1 ENHRY and CDR2 SYGVKD come from the germline V gene. The length of the CDR3 is 13 residues.

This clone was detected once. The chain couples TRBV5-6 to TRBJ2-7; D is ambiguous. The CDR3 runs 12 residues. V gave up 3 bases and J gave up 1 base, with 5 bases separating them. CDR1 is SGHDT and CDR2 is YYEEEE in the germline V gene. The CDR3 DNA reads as TGTGCCAGCAGCTCCCAGTCCTACGAGCAGTACTTC. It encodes CASSSQSYEQYF. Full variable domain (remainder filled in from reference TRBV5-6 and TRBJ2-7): DAGVTQSPTHLIKTRGQQVTLRCSPKSGHDTVSWYQQALGQGPQFIFQYYEEEERQRGNFPDRFSGHQFPNYSSELNVNALLLGDSALYLCASSSQSYEQYFGPGTRLTVT.

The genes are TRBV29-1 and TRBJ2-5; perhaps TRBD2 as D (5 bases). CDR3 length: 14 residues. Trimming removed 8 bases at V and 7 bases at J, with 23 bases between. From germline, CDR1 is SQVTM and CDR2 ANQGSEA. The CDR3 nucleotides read TGCAGCTCCGAGGGAGCGGATATTCTCGGGACCCAGTACTTC. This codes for CSSEGADILGTQYF.

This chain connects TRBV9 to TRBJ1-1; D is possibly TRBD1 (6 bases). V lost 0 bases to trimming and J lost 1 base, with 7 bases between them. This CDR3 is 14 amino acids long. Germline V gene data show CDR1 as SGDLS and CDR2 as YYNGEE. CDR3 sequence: CASSVGQANTEAFF. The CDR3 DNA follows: TGTGCCAGCAGCGTAGGACAGGCGAACACTGAAGCTTTCTTT.

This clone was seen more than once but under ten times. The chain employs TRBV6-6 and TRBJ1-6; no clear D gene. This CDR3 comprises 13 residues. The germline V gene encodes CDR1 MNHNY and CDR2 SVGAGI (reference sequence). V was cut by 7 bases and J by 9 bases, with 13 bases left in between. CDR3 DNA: TGTGCCAGCACCAACGCCCGGGTTTCACCCCTCCACTTT. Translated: CASTNARVSPLHF.

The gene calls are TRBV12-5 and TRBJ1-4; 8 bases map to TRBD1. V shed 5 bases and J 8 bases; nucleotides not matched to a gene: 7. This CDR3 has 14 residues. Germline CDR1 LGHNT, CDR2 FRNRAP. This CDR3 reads CASGPGQGREKLFF. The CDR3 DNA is TGTGCTAGTGGTCCCGGACAGGGACGAGAAAAACTGTTTTTT. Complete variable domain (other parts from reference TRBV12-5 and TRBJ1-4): DARVTQTPRHKVTEMGQEVTMRCQPILGHNTVFWYRQTMMQGLELLAYFRNRAPLDDSGMPKDRFSAEMPDATLATLKIQPSEPRDSAVYFCASGPGQGREKLFFGSGTQLSVL.

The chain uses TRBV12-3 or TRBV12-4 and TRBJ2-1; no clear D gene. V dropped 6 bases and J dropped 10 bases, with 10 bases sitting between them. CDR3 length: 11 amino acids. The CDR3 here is CASSASKEQFF. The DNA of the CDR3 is TGTGCCAGCAGCGCGTCGAAGGAGCAGTTCTTC.

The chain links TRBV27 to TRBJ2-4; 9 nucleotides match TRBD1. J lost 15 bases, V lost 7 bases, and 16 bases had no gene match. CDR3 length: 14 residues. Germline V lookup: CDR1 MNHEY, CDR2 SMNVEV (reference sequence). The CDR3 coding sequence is TGTGCCAGCAAACGGACGGGACAGGGTCCCTATTCGTACTTC. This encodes CASKRTGQGPYSYF.